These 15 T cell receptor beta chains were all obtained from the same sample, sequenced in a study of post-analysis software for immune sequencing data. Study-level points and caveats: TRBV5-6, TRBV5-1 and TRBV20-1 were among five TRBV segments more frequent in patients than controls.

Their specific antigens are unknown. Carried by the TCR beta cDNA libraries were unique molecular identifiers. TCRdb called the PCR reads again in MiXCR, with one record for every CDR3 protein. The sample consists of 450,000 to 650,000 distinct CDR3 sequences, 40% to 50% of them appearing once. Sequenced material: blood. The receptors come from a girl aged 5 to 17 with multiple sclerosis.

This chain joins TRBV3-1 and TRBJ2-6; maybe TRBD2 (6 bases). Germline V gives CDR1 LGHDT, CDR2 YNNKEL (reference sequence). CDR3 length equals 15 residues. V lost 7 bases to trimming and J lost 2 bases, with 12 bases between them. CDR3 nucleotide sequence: TGTGCCAGCAACCACCGGGGGACTGGGGCCAACGTCCTGACTTTC. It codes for CASNHRGTGANVLTF.

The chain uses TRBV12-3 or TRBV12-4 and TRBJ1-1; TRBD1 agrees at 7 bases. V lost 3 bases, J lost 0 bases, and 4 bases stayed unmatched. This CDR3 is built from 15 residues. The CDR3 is CASSFRGIMNTEAFF. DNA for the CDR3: TGTGCCAGCAGTTTCAGGGGGATTATGAACACTGAAGCTTTCTTT.

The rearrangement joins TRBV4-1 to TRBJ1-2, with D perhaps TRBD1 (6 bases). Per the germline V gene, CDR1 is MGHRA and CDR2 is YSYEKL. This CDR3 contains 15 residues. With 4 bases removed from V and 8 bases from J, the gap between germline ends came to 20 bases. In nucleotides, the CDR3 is TGCGCCAGCAGCCCAGTAGGGGGGAAGAGAGACGGCTACACCTTC. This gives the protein CASSPVGGKRDGYTF.

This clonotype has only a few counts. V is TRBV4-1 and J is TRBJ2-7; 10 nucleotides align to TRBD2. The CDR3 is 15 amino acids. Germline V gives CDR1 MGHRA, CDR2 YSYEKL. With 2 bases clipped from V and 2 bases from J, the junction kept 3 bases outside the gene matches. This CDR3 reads CASSQPLAGAYEQYF. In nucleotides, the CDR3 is TGCGCCAGCAGCCAACCTCTAGCGGGGGCCTACGAGCAGTACTTC.

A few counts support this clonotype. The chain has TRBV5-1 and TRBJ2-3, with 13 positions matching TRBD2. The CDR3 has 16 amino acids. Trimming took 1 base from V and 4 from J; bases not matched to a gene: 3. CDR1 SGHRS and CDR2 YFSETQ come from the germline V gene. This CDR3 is CASSLPTSGGADTQYF. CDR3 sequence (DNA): TGCGCCAGCAGCTTGCCAACTAGCGGGGGGGCAGATACGCAGTATTTT.

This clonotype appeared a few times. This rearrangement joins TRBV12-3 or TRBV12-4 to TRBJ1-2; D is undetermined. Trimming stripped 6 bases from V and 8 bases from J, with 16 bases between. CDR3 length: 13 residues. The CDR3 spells CASSNGPYVGYTF. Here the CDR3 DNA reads TGTGCCAGCAGCAATGGACCATATGTGGGCTACACCTTC.

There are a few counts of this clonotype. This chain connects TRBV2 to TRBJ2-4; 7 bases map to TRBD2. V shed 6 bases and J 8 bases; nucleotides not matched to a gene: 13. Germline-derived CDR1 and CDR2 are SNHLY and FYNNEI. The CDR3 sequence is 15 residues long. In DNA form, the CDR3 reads TGTGCCAGCAGCGACGCAAGCTCGCGGGGGTACATTCAGTACTTC. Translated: CASSDASSRGYIQYF.

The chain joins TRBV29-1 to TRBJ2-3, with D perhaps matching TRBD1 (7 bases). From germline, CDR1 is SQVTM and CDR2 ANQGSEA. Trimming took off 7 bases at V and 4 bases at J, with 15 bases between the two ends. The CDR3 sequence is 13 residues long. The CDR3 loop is CSGGGGAADTQYF. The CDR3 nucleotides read TGCAGCGGCGGAGGGGGCGCGGCAGATACGCAGTATTTT.

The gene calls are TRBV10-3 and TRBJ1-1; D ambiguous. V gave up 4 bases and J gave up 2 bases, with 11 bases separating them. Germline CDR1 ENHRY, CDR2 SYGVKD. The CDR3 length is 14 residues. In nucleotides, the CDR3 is TGTGCCATCAGTGTGTCGTCAGGAAACACTGAAGCTTTCTTT. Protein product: CAISVSSGNTEAFF.

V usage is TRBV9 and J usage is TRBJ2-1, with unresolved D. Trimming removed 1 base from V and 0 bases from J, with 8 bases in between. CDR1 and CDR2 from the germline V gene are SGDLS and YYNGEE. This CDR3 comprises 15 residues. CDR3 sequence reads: CASSVTVTSYNEQFF. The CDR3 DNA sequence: TGTGCCAGCAGCGTAACAGTAACCTCCTACAATGAGCAGTTCTTC.

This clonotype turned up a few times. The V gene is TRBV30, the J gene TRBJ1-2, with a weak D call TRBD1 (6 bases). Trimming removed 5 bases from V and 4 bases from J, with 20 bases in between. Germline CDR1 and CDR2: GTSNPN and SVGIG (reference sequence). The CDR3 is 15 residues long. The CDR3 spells CAWLHGDTGLYGYTF. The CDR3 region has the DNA TGTGCCTGGCTCCACGGGGACACAGGACTCTATGGCTACACCTTC.

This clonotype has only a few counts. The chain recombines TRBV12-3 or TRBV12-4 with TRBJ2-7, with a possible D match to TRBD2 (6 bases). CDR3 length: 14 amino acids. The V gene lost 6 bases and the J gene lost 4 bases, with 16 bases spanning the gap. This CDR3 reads CASSPSPGRYEQYF. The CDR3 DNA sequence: TGTGCCAGCAGCCCCTCGCCCGGGAGATACGAGCAGTACTTC.

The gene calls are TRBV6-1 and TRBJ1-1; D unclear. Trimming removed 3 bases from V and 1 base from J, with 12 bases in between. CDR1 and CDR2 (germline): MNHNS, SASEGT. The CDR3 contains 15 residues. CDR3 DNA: TGTGCCAGCAGTGATTCGGGGTCTAGGAACACTGAAGCTTTCTTT. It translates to CASSDSGSRNTEAFF.

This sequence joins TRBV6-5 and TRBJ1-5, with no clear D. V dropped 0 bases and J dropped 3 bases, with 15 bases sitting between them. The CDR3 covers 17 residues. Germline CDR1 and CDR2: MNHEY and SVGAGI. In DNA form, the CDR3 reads TGTGCCAGCAGTTACTCGCTTCCGGCAGCCTCCAATCAGCCCCAGCATTTT. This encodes CASSYSLPAASNQPQHF.

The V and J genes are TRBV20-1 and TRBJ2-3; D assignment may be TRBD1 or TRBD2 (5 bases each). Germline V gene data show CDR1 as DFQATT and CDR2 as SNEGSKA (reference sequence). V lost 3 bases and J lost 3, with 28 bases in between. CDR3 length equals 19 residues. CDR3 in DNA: TGCAGTGCTAGTGGGCCAGATAAGATGGGGACCCTAGGGACAGATACGCAGTATTTT. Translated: CSASGPDKMGTLGTDTQYF.